The present entry profiles one T cell receptor (beta chain) with its context. Its antigen is as yet unknown. The data were obtained in a study of cytomegalovirus exposure and HLA in healthy donors. Across the whole study: The early release's HLA-typed donors yielded approximately 81 million unique TCRs. Study conclusions and caveats: Reportedly, cytomegalovirus status was diagnosed with high sensitivity and specificity.

Primers: 60 Vbeta forward and 13 Jbeta reverse. The protocol was immunoSEQ multiplex PCR, while the TCRdb copy is restricted to in-frame clones and leaves out a portion. Of about 89,000 clones listed, about 75% were seen once; the top ten hold roughly a tenth. The CDR3 covers 14 residues. J was trimmed by 2 bases and V by 5 bases; bases with no gene match: 2. Material: PBMCs. This clonotype originated in a man aged 25-40 years in good health and CMV-seropositive. The chain recombines TRBV23-1 with TRBJ2-7; 11 positions match TRBD1. TRBV23-1 is an open reading frame whose function is uncertain. The DNA of the CDR3 is TGCGCCAGCAGTATGGGACAGGGGGCCTACGAGCAGTACTTC. Its translation is CASSMGQGAYEQYF.